This T cell receptor beta chain was captured in a study of identical twins. Study-level findings and limits: For zero-insertion analyses, partial confounding could come from invariant MAIT and iNKT cells.

Template switching created a universal primer site, and the cDNA included unique molecular identifiers. MiXCR was run by TCRdb on the 5' RACE reads, yielding one entry per CDR3 protein. This sample has some 630,000 distinct CDR3 sequences, with around 7.4% found just once. This clonotype came up a few times. Its antigen is still unknown. Germline values: CDR1 SGDLS, CDR2 YYNGEE. V shed 0 bases and J 5 bases; nucleotides not matched to a gene: 4. The CDR3 covers 14 residues. These data also featured in a second study, about yellow fever vaccine responses in identical twins.

V usage is TRBV9 and J usage is TRBJ1-2; 7 nucleotides align to TRBD1. This TCR derives from a woman between 18 and 29 years old in good health. Input material: PBMCs. CDR3 protein: CASSVEQGLYGYTF. CDR3 DNA: TGTGCCAGCAGCGTAGAACAGGGGCTATATGGCTACACCTTC.